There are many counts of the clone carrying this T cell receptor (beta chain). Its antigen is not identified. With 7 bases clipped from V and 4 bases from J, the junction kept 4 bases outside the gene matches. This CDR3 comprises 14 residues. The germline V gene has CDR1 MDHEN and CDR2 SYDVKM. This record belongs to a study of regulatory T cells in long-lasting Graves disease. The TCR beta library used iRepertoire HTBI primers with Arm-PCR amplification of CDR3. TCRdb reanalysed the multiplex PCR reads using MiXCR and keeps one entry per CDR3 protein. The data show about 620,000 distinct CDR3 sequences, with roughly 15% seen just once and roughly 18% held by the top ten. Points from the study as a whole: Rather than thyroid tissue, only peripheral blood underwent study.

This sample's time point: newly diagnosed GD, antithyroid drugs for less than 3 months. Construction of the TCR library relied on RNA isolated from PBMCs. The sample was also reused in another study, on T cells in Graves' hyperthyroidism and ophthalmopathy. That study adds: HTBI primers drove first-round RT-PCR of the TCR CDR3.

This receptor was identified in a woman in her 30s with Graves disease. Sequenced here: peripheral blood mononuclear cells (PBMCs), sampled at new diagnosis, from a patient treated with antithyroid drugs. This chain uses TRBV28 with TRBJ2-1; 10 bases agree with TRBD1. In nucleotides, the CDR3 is TGTGCCAGCATCTTGGGACAGGGGTACAATGAGCAGTTCTTC. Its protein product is CASILGQGYNEQFF.